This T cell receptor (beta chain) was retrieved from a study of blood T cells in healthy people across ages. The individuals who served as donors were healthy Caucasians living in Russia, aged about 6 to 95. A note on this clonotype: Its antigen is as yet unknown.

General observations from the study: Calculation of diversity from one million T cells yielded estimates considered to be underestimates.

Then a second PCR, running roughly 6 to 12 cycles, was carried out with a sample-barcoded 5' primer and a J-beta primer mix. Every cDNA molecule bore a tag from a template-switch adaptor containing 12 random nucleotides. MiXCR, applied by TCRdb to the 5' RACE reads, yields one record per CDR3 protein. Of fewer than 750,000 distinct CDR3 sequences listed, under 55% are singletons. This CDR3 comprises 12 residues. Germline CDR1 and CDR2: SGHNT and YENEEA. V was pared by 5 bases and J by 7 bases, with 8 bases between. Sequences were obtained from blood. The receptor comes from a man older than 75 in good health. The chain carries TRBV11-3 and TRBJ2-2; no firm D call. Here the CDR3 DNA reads TGTGCCAGCAGCACCTCCTACGGGGAGCTGTTTTTT. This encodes CASSTSYGELFF.